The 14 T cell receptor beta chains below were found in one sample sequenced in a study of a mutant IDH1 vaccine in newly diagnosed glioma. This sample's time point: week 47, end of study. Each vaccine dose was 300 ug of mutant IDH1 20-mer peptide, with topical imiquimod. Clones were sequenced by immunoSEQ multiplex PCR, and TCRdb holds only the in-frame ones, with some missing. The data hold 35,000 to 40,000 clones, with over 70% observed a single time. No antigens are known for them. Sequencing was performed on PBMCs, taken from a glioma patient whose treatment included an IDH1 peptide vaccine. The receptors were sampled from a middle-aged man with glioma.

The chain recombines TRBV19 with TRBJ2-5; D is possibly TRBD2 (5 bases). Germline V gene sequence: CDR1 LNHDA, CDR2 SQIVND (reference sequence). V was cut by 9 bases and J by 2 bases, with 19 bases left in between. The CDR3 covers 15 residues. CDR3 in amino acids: CASDRGRGIQETQYF. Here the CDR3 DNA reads TGTGCCAGCGACCGAGGACGGGGAATTCAAGAGACCCAGTACTTC.

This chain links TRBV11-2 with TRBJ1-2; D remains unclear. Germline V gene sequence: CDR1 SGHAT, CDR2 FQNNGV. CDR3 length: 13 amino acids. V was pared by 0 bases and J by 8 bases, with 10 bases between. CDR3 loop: CASSLDGLLGYTF. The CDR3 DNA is TGTGCCAGCAGCTTAGACGGTTTATTGGGCTACACCTTC.

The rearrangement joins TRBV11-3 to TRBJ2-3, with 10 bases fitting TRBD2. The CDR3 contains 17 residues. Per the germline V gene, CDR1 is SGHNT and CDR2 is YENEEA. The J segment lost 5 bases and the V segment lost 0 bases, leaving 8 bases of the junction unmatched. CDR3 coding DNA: TGTGCCAGCAGCTTAGAAGGGGCTAGCGGGAGCCGAGATACGCAGTATTTT. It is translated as CASSLEGASGSRDTQYF.

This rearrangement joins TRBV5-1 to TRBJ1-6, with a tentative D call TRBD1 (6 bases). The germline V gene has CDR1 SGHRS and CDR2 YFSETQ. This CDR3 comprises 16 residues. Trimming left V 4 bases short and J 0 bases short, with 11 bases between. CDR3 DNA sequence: TGCGCCAGCAGCCGGACAGAGAGCTCCTATAATTCACCCCTCCACTTT. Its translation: CASSRTESSYNSPLHF. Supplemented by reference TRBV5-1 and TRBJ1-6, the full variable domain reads KAGVTQTPRYLIKTRGQQVTLSCSPISGHRSVSWYQQTPGQGLQFLFEYFSETQRNKGNFPGRFSGRQFSNSRSEMNVSTLELGDSALYLCASSRTESSYNSPLHFGNGTRLTVT.

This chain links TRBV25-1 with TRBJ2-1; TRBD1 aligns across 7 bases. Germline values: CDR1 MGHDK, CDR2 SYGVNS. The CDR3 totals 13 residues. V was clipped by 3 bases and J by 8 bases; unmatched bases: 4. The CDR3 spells CASSDDRVHEQFF. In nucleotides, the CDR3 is TGTGCCAGCAGTGACGACAGGGTGCATGAGCAGTTCTTC.

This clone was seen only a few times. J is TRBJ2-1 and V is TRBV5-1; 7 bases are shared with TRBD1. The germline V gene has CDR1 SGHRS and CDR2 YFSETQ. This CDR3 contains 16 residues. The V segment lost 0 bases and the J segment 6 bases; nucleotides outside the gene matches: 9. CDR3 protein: CASSLVPSTGANEQFF. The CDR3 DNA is TGCGCCAGCAGCTTGGTCCCCTCTACAGGGGCCAATGAGCAGTTCTTC.

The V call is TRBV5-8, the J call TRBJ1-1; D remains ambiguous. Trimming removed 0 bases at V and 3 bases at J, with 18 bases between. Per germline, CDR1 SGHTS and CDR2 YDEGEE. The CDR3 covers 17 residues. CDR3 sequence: CASSLVTGIGKDTEAFF. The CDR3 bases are TGTGCCAGCAGCTTGGTAACTGGTATAGGGAAAGACACTGAAGCTTTCTTT.

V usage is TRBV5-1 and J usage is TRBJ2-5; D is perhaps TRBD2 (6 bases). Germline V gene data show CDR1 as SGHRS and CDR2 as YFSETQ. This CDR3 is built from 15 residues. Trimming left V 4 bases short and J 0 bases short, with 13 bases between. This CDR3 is CASSLDIADQETQYF. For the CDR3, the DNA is TGCGCCAGCAGCCTCGACATAGCGGACCAAGAGACCCAGTACTTC.

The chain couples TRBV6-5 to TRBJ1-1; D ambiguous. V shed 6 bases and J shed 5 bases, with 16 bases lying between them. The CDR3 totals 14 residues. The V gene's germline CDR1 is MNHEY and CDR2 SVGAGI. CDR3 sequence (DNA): TGTGCCAGCAGCCCTTTCAATTCTGGGACTGAAGCTTTCTTT. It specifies CASSPFNSGTEAFF.

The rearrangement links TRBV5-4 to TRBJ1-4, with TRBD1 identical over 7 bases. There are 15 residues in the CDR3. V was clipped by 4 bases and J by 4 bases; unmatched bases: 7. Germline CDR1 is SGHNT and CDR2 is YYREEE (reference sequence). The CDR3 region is CASSPRTGINEKLFF. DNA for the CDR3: TGTGCCAGCAGCCCAAGGACAGGAATTAATGAAAAACTGTTTTTT.

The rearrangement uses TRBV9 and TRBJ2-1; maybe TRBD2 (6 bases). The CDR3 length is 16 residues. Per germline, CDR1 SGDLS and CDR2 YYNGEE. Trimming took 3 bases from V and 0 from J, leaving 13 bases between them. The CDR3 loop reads CASSGSSGYSYNEQFF. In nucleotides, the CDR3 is TGTGCCAGCAGCGGGAGTAGCGGATACTCCTACAATGAGCAGTTCTTC. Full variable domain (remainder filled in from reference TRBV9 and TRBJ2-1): DSGVTQTPKHLITATGQRVTLRCSPRSGDLSVYWYQQSLDQGLQFLIQYYNGEERAKGNILERFSAQQFPDLHSELNLSSLELGDSALYFCASSGSSGYSYNEQFFGPGTRLTVL.

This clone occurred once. This CDR3 reads CASSSLDRGNSYEQYV. The CDR3 bases are TGTGCCAGCAGTTCTCTAGACAGGGGGAATTCTTACGAGCAGTACGTC. V is TRBV27 and J is TRBJ2-7; 9 bases are shared with TRBD1. The length of the CDR3 is 16 residues. Germline V CDR1 and CDR2: MNHEY, SMNVEV (reference sequence). Losses at the gene ends were 4 bases for V and 4 bases for J; bases not matched to a gene: 11.

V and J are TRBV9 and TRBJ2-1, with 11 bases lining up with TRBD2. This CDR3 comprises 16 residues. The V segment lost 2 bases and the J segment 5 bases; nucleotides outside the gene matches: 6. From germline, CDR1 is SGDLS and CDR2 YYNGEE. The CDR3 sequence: CASSVTGLADNNEQFF. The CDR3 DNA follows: TGTGCCAGCAGCGTCACGGGACTAGCGGATAACAATGAGCAGTTCTTC.

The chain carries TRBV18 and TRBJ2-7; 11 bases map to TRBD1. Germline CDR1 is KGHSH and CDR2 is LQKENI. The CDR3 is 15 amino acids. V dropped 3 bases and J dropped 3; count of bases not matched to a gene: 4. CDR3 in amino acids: CASSPGTGGLYEQYV. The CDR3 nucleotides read TGTGCCAGCTCACCCGGGACAGGGGGGCTCTACGAGCAGTACGTC.